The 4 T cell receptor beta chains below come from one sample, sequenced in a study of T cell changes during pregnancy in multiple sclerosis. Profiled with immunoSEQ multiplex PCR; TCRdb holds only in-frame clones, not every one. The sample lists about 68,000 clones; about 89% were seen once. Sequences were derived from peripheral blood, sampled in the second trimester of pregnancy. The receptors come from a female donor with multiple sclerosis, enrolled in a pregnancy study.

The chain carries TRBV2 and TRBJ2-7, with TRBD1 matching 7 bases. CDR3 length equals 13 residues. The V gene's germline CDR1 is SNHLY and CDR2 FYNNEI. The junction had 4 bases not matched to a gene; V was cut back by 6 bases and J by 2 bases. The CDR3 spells CASRAGTAYEQYF. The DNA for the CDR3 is TGTGCCAGCAGGGCCGGGACAGCCTACGAGCAGTACTTC.

CDR3 coding DNA: TGTGCCAGCAGCTTACCCAGCCGACTAGCGGGGGCTCGGGATACGCAGTATTTT. Encoded protein: CASSLPSRLAGARDTQYF. The rearrangement joins TRBV7-9 to TRBJ2-3; 12 nucleotides align to TRBD2. Germline lookup yields CDR1 SEHNR and CDR2 FQNEAQ (reference sequence). After removal of 2 bases from V and 6 bases from J, the junction contained 12 bases not matched to a gene. The CDR3 contains 18 residues. Looking up the rest from reference TRBV7-9 and TRBJ2-3 gives the full variable domain: DTGVSQNPRHKITKRGQNVTFRCDPISEHNRLYWYRQTLGQGPEFLTYFQNEAQLEKSRLLSDRFSAERPKGSFSTLEIQRTEQGDSAMYLCASSLPSRLAGARDTQYFGPGTRLTVL.

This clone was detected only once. CDR3 residues: CASSLNPGLANEQYF. The CDR3 bases are TGTGCCAGCAGCTTAAACCCGGGACTAGCGAACGAGCAGTACTTC. The chain is built from TRBV7-6 and TRBJ2-7; 10 nucleotides agree with TRBD2. The V gene end was trimmed by 2 bases and the J gene end by 5 bases; junction bases not matched to a gene: 6. The CDR3 is 15 amino acids. In germline, CDR1 is SGHVS, CDR2 FNYEAQ.

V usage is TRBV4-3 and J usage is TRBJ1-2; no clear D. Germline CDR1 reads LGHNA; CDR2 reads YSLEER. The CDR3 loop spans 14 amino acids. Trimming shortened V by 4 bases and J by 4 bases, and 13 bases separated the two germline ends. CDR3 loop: CASSRVRDSYGYTF. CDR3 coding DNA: TGCGCCAGCAGCCGTGTCCGGGATAGCTATGGCTACACCTTC.